This T cell receptor (beta chain) was captured by sequencing in a study of T cell responses to AZD1222 COVID-19 vaccine. The CDR3 has 14 residues. Trimming took 3 bases from V and 10 from J, leaving 18 bases between them. From germline, CDR1 is SGHTA and CDR2 FQGNSA. Data came from immunoSEQ multiplex PCR; TCRdb stores just in-frame clones and leaves some out. This sample has around 160,000 clones, with 85% to 90% found just once. Here the sequenced sample was peripheral blood, taken on day 0 of AZD1222 vaccination. V and J are TRBV7-2 and TRBJ1-2; D possibly corresponds to TRBD1 (6 bases). This TCR was sampled from an adult in good health. CDR3 in amino acids: CASSFRDTGTPYTF. The DNA of the CDR3 is TGTGCCAGCAGCTTCAGAGACACAGGGACTCCCTACACCTTC.